A selection of T cell receptor beta chains follows, all from one sample in a study of blood T cell repertoires in COVID-19. Sequencing was performed with immunoSEQ multiplex PCR; in TCRdb, only in-frame clones are kept and a portion is missing. The data hold about 110,000 clones, with roughly 85% observed a single time. Sample: peripheral blood. These receptors came from a woman over 75 with active or convalescent COVID-19. CDR3s include the opening cysteine and the closing phenylalanine or tryptophan. D genes are given only for firm matches. Clone sizes are given selectively: once, few, many, or a class where the clone is expanded.

.	TRBV4-1	.	TRBJ1-2	TGCGCCAGCAGCGCCGGGGGAGGTGGCTATGGCTACACCTTC	CASSAGGGGYGYTF
.	TRBV27	.	TRBJ2-1	TGTGCCAGCAGTTTAGTGGGCGAAACCTCCCAGTTCTTC	CASSLVGETSQFF
.	TRBV29-1	.	TRBJ2-1	TGCAGCGCTTCAGGGGCGGGGGATTCCTACAATGAGCAGTTCTTC	CSASGAGDSYNEQFF
.	TRBV14	.	TRBJ1-2	TGTGCCAGCAGCCAACAGGGTGTCTACACCTTC	CASSQQGVYTF
TRBD1	TRBV18	once	TRBJ1-3	TGTGCCAGCTCACCCGGGACAGCTGGAAACACCATATATTTT	CASSPGTAGNTIYF
TRBD2	TRBV6-4	.	TRBJ2-1	TGTGCCAGCAGTGATGGACTAGCGGGACGGAATGAGCAGTTCTTC	CASSDGLAGRNEQFF
.	TRBV7-3	.	TRBJ2-1	TGTGCCAGCAGCTTAACGGGACTTTCCTACAATGAGCAGTTCTTC	CASSLTGLSYNEQFF
TRBD1	TRBV9	.	TRBJ2-3	TGTGCCAGCAGCCGGACAGGGTGGGCAACAGATACGCAGTATTTT	CASSRTGWATDTQYF
.	TRBV2	.	TRBJ1-1	TGTGCCAGCAGTGTCTCAGGCTTGGAAGCTTTCTTT	CASSVSGLEAFF
.	TRBV27	few	TRBJ2-2	TGTGCCAGCAGTTTTAGACAGGGCGGAAGGGAGGACACCGGGGAGCTGTTTTTT	CASSFRQGGREDTGELFF
TRBD2	TRBV7-3	.	TRBJ2-2	TGTGCCAGCAGCTTAACTCCGGGAGGGATGACCGGGGAGCTGTTTTTT	CASSLTPGGMTGELFF
.	TRBV5-1	.	TRBJ2-3	TGCGCCAGCAGCTTGTCTCCTGCCGAGGATACGCAGTATTTT	CASSLSPAEDTQYF
TRBD1	TRBV27	few	TRBJ1-5	TGTGCCAGCAGTCCCCGGACAGGGTCGGGCAATCAGCCCCAGCATTTT	CASSPRTGSGNQPQHF
.	TRBV2	many	TRBJ1-1	TGTGCCAGCAGTTCGGAGGTGAGGGAAGCTTTCTTT	CASSSEVREAFF
.	TRBV7-9	.	TRBJ1-2	TGTGCCAGCAGCCGAGGCCCCCGAGGAGGCTACACCTTC	CASSRGPRGGYTF
TRBD2	TRBV29-1	.	TRBJ2-3	TGCAGCGTACGGACTAGCGGGATCACAGATACGCAGTATTTT	CSVRTSGITDTQYF
.	TRBV5-6	once	TRBJ1-2	TGTGCCAGCAGCCTCTCGGGCTATGGCTACACCTTC	CASSLSGYGYTF
TRBD2	TRBV2	.	TRBJ2-1	TGTGCCAGCAAGGGACTAGCGGGAAGCTCCTACAATGAGCAGTTCTTC	CASKGLAGSSYNEQFF
.	TRBV3-1/TRBV3-2	.	TRBJ1-2	TGTGCCAGCAGCCAAGATAGCGGGGGCAGGGGCCTGGTTGGCTACACCTTC	CASSQDSGGRGLVGYTF
TRBD2	TRBV27	.	TRBJ2-5	TGTGCCAGCAGTTCGATTAGCGGGAGAGAGACCCAGTACTTC	CASSSISGRETQYF
.	TRBV7-9	once	TRBJ1-1	TGTGCCAGCAGCTTAGATCGGAGCTTGAACACTGAAGCTTTCTTT	CASSLDRSLNTEAFF
TRBD1	TRBV11-2	.	TRBJ1-6	TGTGCCAGCAGCTCCGGGACAGGGGTTTCACCCCTCCACTTT	CASSSGTGVSPLHF
.	TRBV11-1	.	TRBJ2-1	TGTGCCAGCAGCTTAGGGGGGGAGCATGAGCAGTTCTTC	CASSLGGEHEQFF
.	TRBV4-2	.	TRBJ1-5	TGTGCCAGCAGCCAGGGGGCCGGGGCTTACTCCACTCAGCCCCAGCATTTT	CASSQGAGAYSTQPQHF
.	TRBV25-1	.	TRBJ2-1	TGTGCCAGCAGCTATCGGGGTCCTGGGAAGGACAATGAGCAGTTCTTC	CASSYRGPGKDNEQFF
TRBD2	TRBV5-1	once	TRBJ2-1	TGCGCCAGCAGCGGGGGACTAGCGCGTGGTACTGAGCAGTTCTTC	CASSGGLARGTEQFF
.	TRBV27	.	TRBJ2-1	TGTGCCAGCAGTCGCCTAGCGACATCCTACAATGAGCAGTTCTTC	CASSRLATSYNEQFF
.	TRBV7-3	.	TRBJ2-5	TGTGCCAGCAGCCTAGACTACGAAGAGACCCAGTACTTC	CASSLDYEETQYF
.	TRBV5-1	.	TRBJ1-1	TGCGCCAGCAGCTCAGCCACCAGGGGATGGACTGAAGCTTTCTTT	CASSSATRGWTEAFF
.	TRBV19	.	TRBJ2-5	TGTGCCAGTAGTATATCGACTATTGGTGGGGAGACCCAGTACTTC	CASSISTIGGETQYF
TRBD2	TRBV6-5	.	TRBJ2-7	TGTGCCAGCAGGCGGACTAGCGGTTCTTCAGGGGAGCAGTACTTC	CASRRTSGSSGEQYF